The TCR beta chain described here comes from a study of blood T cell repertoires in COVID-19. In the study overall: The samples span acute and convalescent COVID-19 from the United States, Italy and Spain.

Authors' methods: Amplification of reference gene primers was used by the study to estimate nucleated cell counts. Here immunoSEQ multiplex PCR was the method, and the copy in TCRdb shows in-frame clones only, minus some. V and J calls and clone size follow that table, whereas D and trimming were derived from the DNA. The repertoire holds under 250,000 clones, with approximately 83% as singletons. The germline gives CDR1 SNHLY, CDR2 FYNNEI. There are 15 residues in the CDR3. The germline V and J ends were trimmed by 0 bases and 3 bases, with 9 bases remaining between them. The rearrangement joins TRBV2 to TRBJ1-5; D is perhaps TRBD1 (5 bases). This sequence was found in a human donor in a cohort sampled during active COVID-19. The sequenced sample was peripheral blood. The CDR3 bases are TGTGCCAGCAGTGAAGCCACGACAGACAATCAGCCCCAGCATTTT. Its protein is CASSEATTDNQPQHF.